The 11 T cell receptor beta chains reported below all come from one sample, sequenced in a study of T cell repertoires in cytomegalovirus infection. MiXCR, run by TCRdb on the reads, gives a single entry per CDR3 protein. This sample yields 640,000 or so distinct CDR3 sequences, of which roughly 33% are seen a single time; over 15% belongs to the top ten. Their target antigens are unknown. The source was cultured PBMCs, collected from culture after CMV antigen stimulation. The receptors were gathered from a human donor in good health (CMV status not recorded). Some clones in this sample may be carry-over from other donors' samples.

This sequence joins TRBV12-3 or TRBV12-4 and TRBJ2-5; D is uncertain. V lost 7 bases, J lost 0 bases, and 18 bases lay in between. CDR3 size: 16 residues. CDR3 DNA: TGTGCCAGCACGCCCGGCCAGGAGCTCTACCAAGAGACCCAGTACTTC. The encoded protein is CASTPGQELYQETQYF.

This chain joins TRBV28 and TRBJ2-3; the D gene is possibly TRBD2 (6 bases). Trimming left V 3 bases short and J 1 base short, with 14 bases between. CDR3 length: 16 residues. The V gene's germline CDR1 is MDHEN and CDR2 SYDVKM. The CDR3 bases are TGTGCCAGCAGTTTCTCGTCGGGGGAACGCACAGATACGCAGTATTTT. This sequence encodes CASSFSSGERTDTQYF.

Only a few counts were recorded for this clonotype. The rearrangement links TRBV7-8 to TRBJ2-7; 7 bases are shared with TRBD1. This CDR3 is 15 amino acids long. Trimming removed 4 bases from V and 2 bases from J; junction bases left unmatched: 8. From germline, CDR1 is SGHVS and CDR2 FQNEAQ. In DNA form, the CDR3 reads TGTGCCAGCAGCTATGAGGGGGCCCCTACCTACGAGCAGTACTTC. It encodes CASSYEGAPTYEQYF.

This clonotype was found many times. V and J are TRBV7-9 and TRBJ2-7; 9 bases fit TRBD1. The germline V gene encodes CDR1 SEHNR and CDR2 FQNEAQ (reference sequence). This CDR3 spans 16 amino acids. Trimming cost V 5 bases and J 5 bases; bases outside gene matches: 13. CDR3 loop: CASSPPPGQGRNEQYF. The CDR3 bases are TGTGCCAGCAGCCCCCCCCCGGGACAGGGTCGGAACGAGCAGTACTTC.

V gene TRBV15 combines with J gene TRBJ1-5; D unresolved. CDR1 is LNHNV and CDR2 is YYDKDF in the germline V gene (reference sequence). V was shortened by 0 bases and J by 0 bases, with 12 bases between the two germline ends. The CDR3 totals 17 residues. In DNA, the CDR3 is TGTGCCACCAGCAGAGATTTTGCCCGAGGTAGCAATCAGCCCCAGCATTTT. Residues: CATSRDFARGSNQPQHF.

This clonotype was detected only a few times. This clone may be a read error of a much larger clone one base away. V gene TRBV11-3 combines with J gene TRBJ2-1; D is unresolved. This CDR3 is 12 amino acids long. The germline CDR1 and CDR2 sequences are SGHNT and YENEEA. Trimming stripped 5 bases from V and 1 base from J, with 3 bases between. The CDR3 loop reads CASSQSYNEQFF. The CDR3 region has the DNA TGTGCCAGCAGCCAATCCTACAATGAGCAGTTCTTC.

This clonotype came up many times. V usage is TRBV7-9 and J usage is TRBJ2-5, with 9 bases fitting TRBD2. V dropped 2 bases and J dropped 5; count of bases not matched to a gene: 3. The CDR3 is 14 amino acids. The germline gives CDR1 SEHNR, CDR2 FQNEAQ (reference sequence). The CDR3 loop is CASSLKLAGETQYF. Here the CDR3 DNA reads TGTGCCAGCAGCTTAAAGCTAGCGGGGGAGACCCAGTACTTC. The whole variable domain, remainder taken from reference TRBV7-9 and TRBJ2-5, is DTGVSQNPRHKITKRGQNVTFRCDPISEHNRLYWYRQTLGQGPEFLTYFQNEAQLEKSRLLSDRFSAERPKGSFSTLEIQRTEQGDSAMYLCASSLKLAGETQYFGPGTRLLVL.

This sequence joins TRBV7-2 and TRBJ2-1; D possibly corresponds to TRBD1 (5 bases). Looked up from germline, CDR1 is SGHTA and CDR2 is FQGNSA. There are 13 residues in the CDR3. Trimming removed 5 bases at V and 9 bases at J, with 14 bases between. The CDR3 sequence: CASSEGDSGEQFF. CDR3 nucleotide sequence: TGTGCCAGCAGCGAAGGGGATTCCGGTGAGCAGTTCTTC.

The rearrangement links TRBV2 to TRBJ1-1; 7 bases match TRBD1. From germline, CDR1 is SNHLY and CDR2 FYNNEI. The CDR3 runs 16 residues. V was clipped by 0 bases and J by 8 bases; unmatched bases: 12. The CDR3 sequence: CASSEALGKADREAFF. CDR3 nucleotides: TGTGCCAGCAGTGAAGCGCTTGGGAAGGCGGACAGGGAAGCTTTCTTT.

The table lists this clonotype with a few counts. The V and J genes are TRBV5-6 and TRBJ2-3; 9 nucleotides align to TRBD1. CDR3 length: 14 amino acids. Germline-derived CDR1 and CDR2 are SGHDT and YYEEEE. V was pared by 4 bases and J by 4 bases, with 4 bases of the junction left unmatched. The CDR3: CASSRTGVADTQYF. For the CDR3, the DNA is TGTGCCAGCAGCCGGACAGGGGTTGCAGATACGCAGTATTTT.

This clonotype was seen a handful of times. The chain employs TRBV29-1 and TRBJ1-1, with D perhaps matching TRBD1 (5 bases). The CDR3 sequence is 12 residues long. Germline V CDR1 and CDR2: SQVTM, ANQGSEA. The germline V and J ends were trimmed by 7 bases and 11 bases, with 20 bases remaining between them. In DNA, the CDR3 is TGCAGCGCCGAGGGCGGGGGAGGAGAGGCTTTCTTT. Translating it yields CSAEGGGGEAFF.